This T cell receptor (beta chain) was found in a study of blood T cell repertoires in COVID-19. Overall study context: The United States, Italy and Spain provided the acute and convalescent COVID-19 samples. Nucleic acid was either cDNA or gDNA, and it came from T cells, B-cell-depleted T cells, or PBMCs.

In the authors' workflow: Estimation of nucleated cell counts was performed using reference gene primer amplification. Clones were read by immunoSEQ multiplex PCR, and TCRdb kept only the in-frame ones, dropping some. D and trimming come from the DNA, and the V and J calls and clone size come from that table. The sample gives approximately 54,000 clones, approximately 86% of which show up once; about 4.2% is in the top ten. The CDR3 length is 13 residues. Germline assignment: CDR1 SSHAT and CDR2 FNYEAQ (reference sequence). The ends were cut back, 4 bases at V and 7 bases at J, with 11 bases in the middle.

The chain uses TRBV7-7 and TRBJ2-1; TRBD1 is a possible D gene (6 bases). The sequence derives from a man older than 75 with active COVID-19. Sequenced input: peripheral blood. CDR3 nucleotides: TGTGCCAGCAGCTCGCAAACAGGGAATGAGCAGTTCTTC. Translated, it gives CASSSQTGNEQFF.